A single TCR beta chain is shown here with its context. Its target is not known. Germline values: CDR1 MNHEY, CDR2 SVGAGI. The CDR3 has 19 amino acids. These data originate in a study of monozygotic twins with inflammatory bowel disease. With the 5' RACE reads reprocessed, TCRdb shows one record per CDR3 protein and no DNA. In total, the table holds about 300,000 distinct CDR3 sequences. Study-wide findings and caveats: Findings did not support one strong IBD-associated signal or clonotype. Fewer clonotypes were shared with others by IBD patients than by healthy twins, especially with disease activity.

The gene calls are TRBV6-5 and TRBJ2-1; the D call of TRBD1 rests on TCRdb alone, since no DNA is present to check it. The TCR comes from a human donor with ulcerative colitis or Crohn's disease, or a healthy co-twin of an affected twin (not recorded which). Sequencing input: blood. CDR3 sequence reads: CASSYSKTTGRTQGAEQFF.